This record concerns one TCR beta chain sequence. Its specificity is not known. This specimen belongs to a study of T cell responses to AZD1222 COVID-19 vaccine. Clones were read by immunoSEQ multiplex PCR, and TCRdb kept only the in-frame ones, dropping some. The repertoire holds around 150,000 clones, with over 90% as singletons. Germline trimming cut 3 bases from V and 5 bases from J; bases unmatched to any gene: 8. The germline V gene has CDR1 SNHLY and CDR2 FYNNEI. The CDR3 length is 16 residues. Pooled together were second doses at about 4 or about 12 weeks. The study, taken as a whole, reports: Dominant CD4 TCR responses targeted spike regions 160-218 and 743-854.

The material sequenced was peripheral blood, taken 28 days after the second AZD1222 dose. The receptor comes from an adult who received the AZD1222 COVID-19 vaccine. The chain combines TRBV2 with TRBJ2-1; 9 positions match TRBD2. The CDR3 here is CASSDVASGNDNEQFF. Here the CDR3 DNA reads TGTGCCAGCAGTGACGTCGCTAGCGGGAATGACAATGAGCAGTTCTTC.